The 32 T cell receptor beta chains below were found in one sample sequenced in a study of blood T cell repertoires in COVID-19. Only in-frame clones appear in the TCRdb table, and some are missing; sequencing was by immunoSEQ multiplex PCR. The data hold 300,000 to 400,000 clones, with around 87% observed a single time. The sequenced sample was peripheral blood. Receptor source: a woman in her sixties with COVID-19, enrolled during active disease.

This chain connects TRBV7-2 to TRBJ1-2, with D perhaps matching TRBD1 (6 bases). Germline assignment: CDR1 SGHTA and CDR2 FQGNSA. This CDR3 has 13 residues. The ends were cut back, 0 bases at V and 8 bases at J, with 10 bases in the middle. The CDR3 sequence: CASSLASQGGYTF. CDR3 nucleotide sequence: TGTGCCAGCAGCTTAGCTAGCCAGGGGGGCTACACCTTC.

This chain connects TRBV10-3 to TRBJ2-5, with D possibly TRBD1 on 5 matching bases. The germline V and J ends were trimmed by 10 bases and 1 base, with 10 bases remaining between them. Per germline, CDR1 ENHRY and CDR2 SYGVKD. The CDR3 is 12 residues long. This CDR3 is CATGKLQETQYF. The CDR3 DNA reads TGTGCCACAGGGAAACTCCAAGAGACCCAGTACTTC.

The chain employs TRBV5-6 and TRBJ1-1, with D maybe TRBD1 (6 bases). Trimming stripped 3 bases from V and 2 bases from J, with 8 bases between. Germline lookup yields CDR1 SGHDT and CDR2 YYEEEE. This CDR3 has 13 residues. CDR3 residues: CASSWTVNTEAFF. The CDR3 DNA reads TGTGCCAGCAGCTGGACAGTTAACACTGAAGCTTTCTTT.

At least ten counts were recorded for this clone. This chain joins TRBV5-1 and TRBJ1-2; 7 bases map to TRBD1. CDR3 size: 14 residues. CDR1 is SGHRS and CDR2 is YFSETQ in the germline V gene. V was clipped by 4 bases and J by 8 bases; unmatched bases: 11. The CDR3 nucleotides read TGCGCCAGCAGCGCGACCGGGACAGCCGGGGGCTACACCTTC. It yields the protein CASSATGTAGGYTF.

V is TRBV15 and J is TRBJ2-3; 7 positions match TRBD2. V shed 5 bases, J shed 5 bases, and the junction held 7 bases outside the gene matches. Germline V CDR1 and CDR2: LNHNV, YYDKDF (reference sequence). This CDR3 comprises 14 residues. CDR3 amino acids: CATSRRGIRDTQYF. CDR3 bases: TGTGCCACCAGCCGGCGGGGGATTAGAGATACGCAGTATTTT.

V is TRBV7-2 and J is TRBJ2-7, with D perhaps TRBD2 (6 bases). Looked up from germline, CDR1 is SGHTA and CDR2 is FQGNSA. V lost 1 base and J 3 bases, leaving 13 bases between the germline ends. The CDR3 is 15 residues long. CDR3 in amino acids: CASSLVASSGYEQYF. CDR3 bases: TGTGCCAGCAGCTTAGTGGCCAGTAGCGGCTACGAGCAGTACTTC.

The V and J genes are TRBV4-1 and TRBJ2-7; 15 bases map to TRBD2. V shed 1 base and J 2 bases; nucleotides not matched to a gene: 3. Germline loops: CDR1 MGHRA, CDR2 YSYEKL. This CDR3 has 17 amino acids. The CDR3 sequence is CASSQVGLAGGAYEQYF. DNA for the CDR3: TGCGCCAGCAGCCAAGTTGGACTAGCGGGGGGGGCCTACGAGCAGTACTTC.

The V call is TRBV2, the J call TRBJ2-3, with TRBD2 identical over 8 bases. Germline V gene lookup returns CDR1 SNHLY and CDR2 FYNNEI. V dropped 1 base and J dropped 0; count of bases not matched to a gene: 3. This CDR3 contains 16 residues. CDR3 nucleotides: TGTGCCAGCAGTGAAGAGCGGGGGAGTAGCACAGATACGCAGTATTTT. Its translation: CASSEERGSSTDTQYF.

The chain carries TRBV14 and TRBJ2-3; D might be TRBD1 (6 bases). This CDR3 spans 18 amino acids. The germline V and J ends were trimmed by 1 base and 6 bases, with 23 bases remaining between them. The germline V gene encodes CDR1 SGHDN and CDR2 FVKESK. CDR3 coding DNA: TGTGCCAGCAGCCAAGGGTTCTTGTCGACAGGAGGCATGGATACGCAGTATTTT. Its translation: CASSQGFLSTGGMDTQYF.

This clone was seen a handful of times. V is TRBV5-1 and J is TRBJ1-1, with D tentatively TRBD1 (5 bases). This CDR3 is 15 amino acids long. Germline V CDR1 and CDR2: SGHRS, YFSETQ. V was trimmed by 0 bases and J by 3 bases, leaving 12 bases between them. In DNA, the CDR3 is TGCGCCAGCAGCTTGGTTCCCAGGGAGGACACTGAAGCTTTCTTT. Its translation is CASSLVPREDTEAFF.

The chain uses TRBV28 and TRBJ1-1; 10 nucleotides align to TRBD1. The V gene end was trimmed by 3 bases and the J gene end by 1 base; junction bases not matched to a gene: 5. The CDR3 contains 16 residues. The germline CDR1 and CDR2 sequences are MDHEN and SYDVKM. The CDR3 DNA reads TGTGCCAGCAGTTTCCTTAGGACAGGGGGGAACACTGAAGCTTTCTTT. Amino acids: CASSFLRTGGNTEAFF.

J is TRBJ1-4 and V is TRBV29-1, with a weak D call TRBD1 (5 bases). CDR1 SQVTM and CDR2 ANQGSEA come from the germline V gene. V was shortened by 4 bases and J by 8 bases, with 11 bases between the two germline ends. This CDR3 contains 12 residues. CDR3 residues: CSVAGEGEKLFF. CDR3 nucleotides: TGCAGCGTTGCGGGGGAGGGAGAAAAACTGTTTTTT.

The chain joins TRBV5-1 to TRBJ2-5; D gene unclear. From germline, CDR1 is SGHRS and CDR2 YFSETQ. V lost 3 bases, J lost 3 bases, and 9 bases lay in between. This CDR3 region has 13 residues. For the CDR3, the DNA is TGCGCCAGCAGCTCACAGTCGGAAGAGACCCAGTACTTC. It encodes CASSSQSEETQYF.

V usage is TRBV19 and J usage is TRBJ1-3; D gene uncertain. Germline loops: CDR1 LNHDA, CDR2 SQIVND (reference sequence). CDR3 length: 15 residues. Trimming cost V 3 bases and J 1 base, with 10 bases left between them. The CDR3 DNA is TGTGCCAGTAGTATTTTTTCACTATCTGGAAACACCATATATTTT. Its translation is CASSIFSLSGNTIYF.

This chain connects TRBV18 to TRBJ2-5, with 7 bases aligning to TRBD1. From germline, CDR1 is KGHSH and CDR2 LQKENI. This CDR3 is built from 17 residues. J lost 1 base, V lost 3 bases, and 11 bases had no gene match. The CDR3 spells CASSPEIVRGPQETQYF. The CDR3 DNA reads as TGTGCCAGCTCACCCGAGATCGTGAGGGGGCCCCAAGAGACCCAGTACTTC.

The chain is built from TRBV2 and TRBJ1-5, with D hard to call. CDR3 length: 13 amino acids. Germline CDR1 SNHLY, CDR2 FYNNEI. V was cut by 4 bases and J by 5 bases, with 9 bases left in between. The CDR3 loop reads CASSGVPHQPQHF. In nucleotides, the CDR3 is TGTGCCAGCAGTGGAGTCCCTCATCAGCCCCAGCATTTT.

This clone was recorded at least ten times. This chain joins TRBV4-2 and TRBJ2-3, with D possibly being TRBD2 (6 bases). Trimming shortened V by 2 bases and J by 0 bases, and 9 bases separated the two germline ends. This CDR3 has 15 residues. Germline V gives CDR1 LGHNA, CDR2 YNFKEQ. The CDR3 DNA reads TGTGCCAGCAGCCAATCCGGGACTAGCACAGATACGCAGTATTTT. Protein product: CASSQSGTSTDTQYF.

This clone has more than one count but fewer than ten. J is TRBJ2-3 and V is TRBV5-1; 7 nucleotides match TRBD1. Germline CDR1 is SGHRS and CDR2 is YFSETQ. The CDR3 runs to 17 residues. J lost 4 bases, V lost 3 bases, and 14 bases had no gene match. The CDR3 DNA reads TGCGCCAGCAGCTCTACCAGAGGGACAGCAGTTTCAGATACGCAGTATTTT. Protein: CASSSTRGTAVSDTQYF.

This clone was found a few times. CDR3 coding DNA: TGTGCCAGCAGTTTTCCCCTGGCAGGGGGTAATTCACCCCTCCACTTT. Protein: CASSFPLAGGNSPLHF. The V and J genes are TRBV6-5 and TRBJ1-6, with 7 positions matching TRBD1. Germline CDR1 MNHEY, CDR2 SVGAGI. The CDR3 runs to 16 residues. V lost 4 bases, J lost 6 bases, and 9 bases stayed unmatched.

DNA of the CDR3: TGTGCCAGCTCAGCTACAGGGTCCGACCAGCATTTT. It codes for CASSATGSDQHF. V is TRBV18 and J is TRBJ1-5; D is perhaps TRBD1 (6 bases). This CDR3 has 12 residues. Germline CDR1 and CDR2: KGHSH and LQKENI. The V gene lost 5 bases and the J gene lost 12 bases, with 14 bases spanning the gap.

The chain is built from TRBV9 and TRBJ1-2; D gene ambiguous. Germline CDR1 is SGDLS and CDR2 is YYNGEE. The V end lost 2 bases, the J end lost 7 bases, and 12 bases lay between the germline ends. The CDR3 sequence is 13 residues long. For the CDR3, the DNA is TGTGCCAGCAGCGTCTCCGGAGTATCTGGCTACACCTTC. Protein product: CASSVSGVSGYTF. Filled out from reference TRBV9 and TRBJ1-2, the complete variable domain reads DSGVTQTPKHLITATGQRVTLRCSPRSGDLSVYWYQQSLDQGLQFLIQYYNGEERAKGNILERFSAQQFPDLHSELNLSSLELGDSALYFCASSVSGVSGYTFGSGTRLTVV.

The V and J genes are TRBV5-1 and TRBJ2-5, with D maybe TRBD2 (6 bases). The CDR3 is made up of 15 amino acids. Germline V gene data show CDR1 as SGHRS and CDR2 as YFSETQ. V shed 7 bases and J shed 3 bases, with 19 bases lying between them. In DNA form, the CDR3 reads TGCGCCAGCGCTCGTACTAGCAGTTACGAAGAGACCCAGTACTTC. Protein sequence: CASARTSSYEETQYF.

CDR3 in amino acids: CASSQYRTGTNSNQPQHF. CDR3 DNA: TGCGCCAGCAGTCAATACAGAACCGGGACAAATAGCAATCAGCCCCAGCATTTT. The rearrangement uses TRBV23-1 and TRBJ1-5; TRBD1 is a possible D gene (6 bases). TRBV23-1 is designated an ORF whose function remains uncertain. Trimming pared 1 base from V and 0 bases from J, leaving 16 bases between. The CDR3 has 18 amino acids.

This chain connects TRBV7-2 to TRBJ1-1; possibly TRBD1 for D (6 bases). V shed 1 base and J shed 6 bases, with 15 bases lying between them. Germline assignment: CDR1 SGHTA and CDR2 FQGNSA. This CDR3 region has 15 residues. The CDR3 DNA sequence: TGTGCCAGCAGCTTAGTTGGTTCCGGGGGGCCTGAAGCTTTCTTT. It encodes CASSLVGSGGPEAFF.

The chain recombines TRBV6-5 with TRBJ1-1; D is uncertain. The CDR3 contains 14 residues. The germline CDR1 and CDR2 sequences are MNHEY and SVGAGI. Trimming cost V 6 bases and J 4 bases, with 15 bases left between them. The CDR3 spells CASSLAIQSTEAFF. The CDR3 DNA reads as TGTGCCAGCAGCCTCGCTATACAGAGCACTGAAGCTTTCTTT.

The V gene is TRBV9, the J gene TRBJ2-7; 7 nucleotides align to TRBD2. The CDR3 runs 11 residues. CDR1 SGDLS and CDR2 YYNGEE come from the germline V gene. Losses at the gene ends were 5 bases for V and 6 bases for J; bases not matched to a gene: 2. The CDR3: CASSREGEQYF. CDR3 coding DNA: TGTGCCAGCAGTAGGGAGGGCGAGCAGTACTTC. Full variable domain (rest looked up from reference TRBV9 and TRBJ2-7): DSGVTQTPKHLITATGQRVTLRCSPRSGDLSVYWYQQSLDQGLQFLIQYYNGEERAKGNILERFSAQQFPDLHSELNLSSLELGDSALYFCASSREGEQYFGPGTRLTVT.

The chain links TRBV7-2 to TRBJ1-4; D remains ambiguous. V lost 2 bases, J lost 7 bases, and 8 bases lay in between. Germline V CDR1 and CDR2: SGHTA, FQGNSA. The CDR3 spans 13 residues. The CDR3 coding sequence is TGTGCCAGCAGCTTAACCCCCGGTGAAAAACTGTTTTTT. This translates into CASSLTPGEKLFF. The variable domain in full, completed from reference TRBV7-2 and TRBJ1-4, reads GAGVSQSPSNKVTEKGKDVELRCDPISGHTALYWYRQSLGQGLEFLIYFQGNSAPDKSGLPSDRFSAERTGGSVSTLTIQRTQQEDSAVYLCASSLTPGEKLFFGSGTQLSVL.

The V gene is TRBV6-5, the J gene TRBJ2-5; TRBD1 matches at 8 bases. The V and J ends lost 0 bases and 5 bases, in that order; junction bases with no gene match: 8. This CDR3 is 16 amino acids long. The germline V gene encodes CDR1 MNHEY and CDR2 SVGAGI. The CDR3: CASSYSGLGQVETQYF. The CDR3 DNA is TGTGCCAGCAGTTACTCGGGTCTGGGACAGGTGGAGACCCAGTACTTC.

This clone was counted between two and nine times. V is TRBV7-6 and J is TRBJ1-5; D is undetermined. This CDR3 spans 17 amino acids. Germline V gene sequence: CDR1 SGHVS, CDR2 FNYEAQ. V was shortened by 8 bases and J by 2 bases, with 22 bases between the two germline ends. The CDR3 DNA reads as TGTGCCAGCCTACCCGGGGTCGGAACAAGGGGCAATCAGCCCCAGCATTTT. Translation: CASLPGVGTRGNQPQHF.

This clone was observed at least ten times. The chain joins TRBV5-1 to TRBJ1-6; TRBD1 might be the D (5 bases). The germline gives CDR1 SGHRS, CDR2 YFSETQ. Trimming removed 2 bases from V and 5 bases from J, with 11 bases in between. The CDR3 loop spans 15 amino acids. The CDR3 sequence is CASSLLGGDNSPLHF. CDR3 coding DNA: TGCGCCAGCAGCTTATTGGGGGGTGATAATTCACCCCTCCACTTT.

CDR3: CASSSLGGQGAWASDTQYF. The CDR3 DNA is TGTGCCAGCAGCTCCTTAGGAGGGCAGGGGGCGTGGGCTAGTGATACGCAGTATTTT. This chain uses TRBV7-9 with TRBJ2-3; the match to TRBD1 covers 8 bases. Germline-derived CDR1 and CDR2 are SEHNR and FQNEAQ (reference sequence). V lost 4 bases, J lost 6 bases, and 21 bases stayed unmatched. The CDR3 runs to 19 residues.

The V and J genes are TRBV15 and TRBJ1-5; 8 bases are a match to TRBD1. The germline gives CDR1 LNHNV, CDR2 YYDKDF (reference sequence). The CDR3 loop spans 15 amino acids. J gave up 7 bases and V 5 bases, and 10 bases lay outside the gene matches. CDR3: CATSGGQGWRQPQHF. DNA for the CDR3: TGTGCCACCAGCGGCGGACAGGGTTGGCGGCAGCCCCAGCATTTT.